Below, 32 T cell receptor beta chains from the same sample are listed, as sequenced in a study of cytomegalovirus exposure and HLA in healthy donors. The primer mix had 60 Vbeta and 13 Jbeta primers. Assay used: immunoSEQ multiplex PCR; TCRdb lists only in-frame clones, some missing. The table has 110,000 or so clones, roughly 72% seen once. Material for sequencing was PBMCs. The receptors were gathered from a woman in her 40s in good health and CMV-seropositive.

The rearrangement joins TRBV15 to TRBJ2-7; 7 nucleotides line up with TRBD2. V lost 0 bases to trimming and J lost 3 bases; unmatched junction nucleotides: 11. The germline CDR1 and CDR2 sequences are LNHNV and YYDKDF (reference sequence). The CDR3 contains 17 residues. The CDR3 protein is CATSRDPPAGVVYEQYF. CDR3 nucleotide sequence: TGTGCCACCAGCAGAGATCCCCCTGCGGGAGTAGTCTACGAGCAGTACTTC. Based on the CDR3 plus reference TRBV15 and TRBJ2-7, the full variable domain is DAMVIQNPRYQVTQFGKPVTLSCSQTLNHNVMYWYQQKSSQAPKLLFHYYDKDFNNEADTPDNFQSRRPNTSFCFLDIRSPGLGDTAMYLCATSRDPPAGVVYEQYFGPGTRLTVT.

V usage is TRBV18 and J usage is TRBJ2-7; 8 nucleotides align to TRBD1. Looked up from germline, CDR1 is KGHSH and CDR2 is LQKENI. V dropped 3 bases and J dropped 3; count of bases not matched to a gene: 1. This CDR3 is built from 13 residues. The CDR3 region has the DNA TGTGCCAGCTCACCTACAGGGGGCTACGAGCAGTACTTC. This translates into CASSPTGGYEQYF.

This clone came up once. The rearrangement links TRBV9 to TRBJ1-1, with a tentative D call TRBD1 (5 bases). Trimming cost V 0 bases and J 0 bases, with 9 bases left between them. The CDR3 covers 15 residues. The germline gives CDR1 SGDLS, CDR2 YYNGEE. The CDR3 is CASSVGAGMNTEAFF. For the CDR3, the DNA is TGTGCCAGCAGCGTAGGTGCAGGGATGAACACTGAAGCTTTCTTT.

This clone turned up a few times. V is TRBV7-9 and J is TRBJ1-5; a weak D match, TRBD1 (6 bases). V lost 5 bases and J lost 2, with 7 bases in between. Per the germline V gene, CDR1 is SEHNR and CDR2 is FQNEAQ (reference sequence). The CDR3 runs 13 residues. The DNA for the CDR3 is TGTGCCAGCAGCCGGACAGGCAATCAGCCCCAGCATTTT. Its protein product is CASSRTGNQPQHF.

The J gene is TRBJ2-2, the V gene TRBV19; 8 bases are shared with TRBD1. V shed 6 bases, J shed 6 bases, and the junction held 6 bases outside the gene matches. CDR1 and CDR2 (germline): LNHDA, SQIVND (reference sequence). The CDR3 is 14 amino acids. DNA of the CDR3: TGTGCCAGTAGATCCAGGGGGCCGGCCGGGGAGCTGTTTTTT. This codes for CASRSRGPAGELFF.

The chain joins TRBV4-1 to TRBJ2-5, with 12 bases matching TRBD2. Trimming cost V 0 bases and J 1 base; bases outside gene matches: 0. The CDR3 consists of 16 residues. The germline gives CDR1 MGHRA, CDR2 YSYEKL. CDR3 sequence reads: CASSQETSGGQETQYF. DNA for the CDR3: TGCGCCAGCAGCCAAGAGACTAGCGGGGGCCAAGAGACCCAGTACTTC.

The rearrangement joins TRBV7-9 to TRBJ2-3; D unclear. This CDR3 has 12 residues. CDR1 is SEHNR and CDR2 is FQNEAQ in the germline V gene (reference sequence). V shed 6 bases and J shed 3 bases, with 7 bases lying between them. As DNA, the CDR3 is TGTGCCAGCAGTTATAGTACAGATACGCAGTATTTT. It translates to CASSYSTDTQYF. Looking up the rest from reference TRBV7-9 and TRBJ2-3 gives the full variable domain: DTGVSQNPRHKITKRGQNVTFRCDPISEHNRLYWYRQTLGQGPEFLTYFQNEAQLEKSRLLSDRFSAERPKGSFSTLEIQRTEQGDSAMYLCASSYSTDTQYFGPGTRLTVL.

This clone was detected a few times. Other DNA sequences from this sample encode an identical CDR3 as well. The CDR3 spells CASSFPQGAGANVLTF. As DNA, the CDR3 is TGTGCCAGCAGCTTTCCACAGGGGGCTGGGGCCAACGTCCTGACTTTC. The chain joins TRBV7-9 to TRBJ2-6; 8 bases are shared with TRBD1. J gave up 2 bases and V 3 bases, and 3 bases lay outside the gene matches. This CDR3 has 16 residues. CDR1 and CDR2 (germline): SEHNR, FQNEAQ (reference sequence).

V usage is TRBV29-1 and J usage is TRBJ1-5; D is possibly TRBD1 (6 bases). The length of the CDR3 is 13 residues. CDR1 SQVTM and CDR2 ANQGSEA come from the germline V gene. V was pared by 5 bases and J by 3 bases, with 11 bases between. Here the CDR3 reads CSVQQGNNQPQHF. The CDR3 DNA reads TGCAGCGTTCAACAGGGAAACAATCAGCCCCAGCATTTT.

The J gene is TRBJ2-3, the V gene TRBV6-5, with TRBD2 matching 7 bases. J gave up 2 bases and V 8 bases, and 13 bases lay outside the gene matches. Germline loops: CDR1 MNHEY, CDR2 SVGAGI. The CDR3 extends over 16 amino acids. The CDR3 loop is CASRSGYAGVTDTQYF. The CDR3 DNA is TGTGCCAGCCGTTCCGGCTACGCGGGGGTCACAGATACGCAGTATTTT.

The chain employs TRBV27 and TRBJ2-4, with D maybe TRBD2 (6 bases). CDR3 size: 15 residues. V was clipped by 5 bases and J by 5 bases, with 16 bases between them. Germline V gene lookup returns CDR1 MNHEY and CDR2 SMNVEV (reference sequence). CDR3 residues: CASSTNRDSQNIQYF. The CDR3, as DNA: TGTGCCAGCAGTACAAACCGGGACTCGCAAAACATTCAGTACTTC.

The chain couples TRBV7-2 to TRBJ2-3; D not resolved. Germline V gives CDR1 SGHTA, CDR2 FQGNSA. The CDR3 consists of 14 residues. Trimming shortened V by 0 bases and J by 5 bases, and 9 bases separated the two germline ends. CDR3 protein: CASSLAAPGDTQYF. CDR3 bases: TGTGCCAGCAGCTTAGCAGCCCCGGGAGATACGCAGTATTTT.

The chain employs TRBV11-3 and TRBJ2-1; D is undetermined. V was trimmed by 5 bases and J by 5 bases, leaving 4 bases between them. Germline loops: CDR1 SGHNT, CDR2 YENEEA. The CDR3 has 11 residues. In nucleotides, the CDR3 is TGTGCCAGCAGCACTAACAATGAGCAGTTCTTC. Translation: CASSTNNEQFF.

The chain has TRBV6-5 and TRBJ1-5, with D perhaps TRBD1 (5 bases). The germline V gene encodes CDR1 MNHEY and CDR2 SVGAGI. The CDR3 has 15 amino acids. V lost 6 bases, J lost 3 bases, and 15 bases lay in between. The CDR3 here is CASRPTAGSNQPQHF. Written as DNA, the CDR3 is TGTGCCAGCAGACCGACAGCGGGGTCCAATCAGCCCCAGCATTTT.

The chain couples TRBV6-5 to TRBJ1-2; TRBD1 aligns across 10 bases. This CDR3 comprises 14 residues. Trimming at V came to 6 bases and at J to 7 bases, leaving 8 bases not matched to a gene. The V gene's germline CDR1 is MNHEY and CDR2 SVGAGI. This CDR3 is CASRRQGAGFGYTF. The CDR3 DNA follows: TGTGCCAGCAGACGACAGGGGGCCGGGTTTGGCTACACCTTC.

The chain has TRBV6-5 and TRBJ2-5, with a possible D match to TRBD1 (5 bases). Deletions cut 5 bases from V and 3 bases from J, with 10 bases between. Germline V gene lookup returns CDR1 MNHEY and CDR2 SVGAGI. This CDR3 spans 13 amino acids. CDR3 sequence reads: CASSMGPKETQYF. The DNA for the CDR3 is TGTGCCAGCAGTATGGGGCCCAAAGAGACCCAGTACTTC.

There are many counts of this clone. The V gene is TRBV6-1, the J gene TRBJ2-2; possible D gene TRBD2, 5 bases. Germline V CDR1 and CDR2: MNHNS, SASEGT. The length of the CDR3 is 14 residues. V was pared by 1 base and J by 7 bases, with 10 bases between. CDR3 in DNA: TGTGCCAGCAGTGAAGAGCTAGCCCTCGGGGAGCTGTTTTTT. It specifies CASSEELALGELFF.

The chain joins TRBV5-1 to TRBJ1-3; D is unclear. Germline V lookup: CDR1 SGHRS, CDR2 YFSETQ. The CDR3 is made up of 16 amino acids. Trimming removed 0 bases at V and 0 bases at J, with 10 bases between. CDR3 sequence: CASSLEQLSSGNTIYF. Here the CDR3 DNA reads TGCGCCAGCAGCTTGGAACAGTTAAGCTCTGGAAACACCATATATTTT.

The genes are TRBV7-6 and TRBJ2-6; 7 bases map to TRBD2. CDR1 is SGHVS and CDR2 is FNYEAQ in the germline V gene. This CDR3 is 19 amino acids long. After removal of 5 bases from V and 0 bases from J, the junction contained 13 bases not matched to a gene. CDR3 sequence: CASSQYTSANPSGANVLTF. CDR3 nucleotides: TGTGCCAGCAGCCAATATACTAGCGCGAACCCCTCTGGGGCCAACGTCCTGACTTTC.

The V gene is TRBV5-1, the J gene TRBJ2-7; 9 bases map to TRBD1. Germline V lookup: CDR1 SGHRS, CDR2 YFSETQ. CDR3 size: 14 residues. Trimming at V came to 4 bases and at J to 4 bases, leaving 6 bases not matched to a gene. The CDR3 nucleotides read TGCGCCAGCAGCGGGACCGGGACAGGGTACGAGCAGTACTTC. Protein product: CASSGTGTGYEQYF.

The rearrangement links TRBV6-1 to TRBJ2-1, with TRBD2 matching over 9 bases. Trimming cost V 10 bases and J 9 bases; bases outside gene matches: 13. The CDR3 is 14 amino acids. Germline V CDR1 and CDR2: MNHNS, SASEGT. CDR3 nucleotide sequence: TGTGCCATCGAGAGACTAGCGGTAGGAGCTGAGCAGTTCTTC. It encodes CAIERLAVGAEQFF.

V is TRBV19 and J is TRBJ1-1, with unresolved D. Germline V gene sequence: CDR1 LNHDA, CDR2 SQIVND (reference sequence). Trimming took 3 bases from V and 0 from J, leaving 11 bases between them. This CDR3 contains 15 residues. For the CDR3, the DNA is TGTGCCAGTAGTATGACTCGGCGGATGAACACTGAAGCTTTCTTT. Translated: CASSMTRRMNTEAFF.

This rearrangement joins TRBV4-3 to TRBJ1-3; D is ambiguous. The germline gives CDR1 LGHNA, CDR2 YSLEER. V was clipped by 0 bases and J by 4 bases, with 10 bases between them. There are 15 residues in the CDR3. In DNA form, the CDR3 reads TGCGCCAGCAGCCAAGAATCCGGGTTGGGAAACACCATATATTTT. Its translation is CASSQESGLGNTIYF.

Turning to this clone: One end of the junction varies from germline; a read error may be responsible. V is TRBV15 and J is TRBJ2-2, with TRBD2 as a possible D gene (8 bases). CDR1 and CDR2 from the germline V gene are LNHNV and YYDKDF (reference sequence). The CDR3 contains 19 residues. CDR3 protein: CATNREGTALAGGTGELFF. CDR3 DNA sequence: TGTGCCACCAACAGAGAGGGGACAGCGCTGGCGGGGGGCACCGGGGAGCTGTTTTTT. Looking up the rest from reference TRBV15 and TRBJ2-2 gives the full variable domain: DAMVIQNPRYQVTQFGKPVTLSCSQTLNHNVMYWYQQKSSQAPKLLFHYYDKDFNNEADTPDNFQSRRPNTSFCFLDIRSPGLGDTAMYLCATNREGTALAGGTGELFFGEGSRLTVL.

The chain uses TRBV18 and TRBJ1-2; no reliable D call. Trimming removed 3 bases at V and 4 bases at J, with 15 bases between. This CDR3 is 15 amino acids long. Germline CDR1 KGHSH, CDR2 LQKENI. The CDR3 DNA sequence: TGTGCCAGCTCACCGGGCTACTTCCCCCTCTATGGCTACACCTTC. The encoded protein is CASSPGYFPLYGYTF.

Concerning this clone: The DNA is omitted, as the CDR3 cannot be located on it reliably, and the CDR3 follows TCRdb's listing. The rearrangement uses TRBV28 and TRBJ1-2; TRBD1, the table's D call, lacks a check against the DNA. The CDR3 totals 11 residues, both ends included. Germline loops: CDR1 MDHEN, CDR2 SYDVKM. The CDR3 protein is CASSVGQGNTF.

The V and J genes are TRBV6-1 and TRBJ1-2; TRBD1 aligns across 10 bases. The CDR3 is 14 residues long. CDR1 is MNHNS and CDR2 is SASEGT in the germline V gene. J gave up 8 bases and V 2 bases, and 5 bases lay outside the gene matches. Here the CDR3 DNA reads TGTGCCAGCAGTGAATACGGGACAGGGGTCGGCTACACCTTC. Protein product: CASSEYGTGVGYTF.

In its sample, this clone was seen once. The genes are TRBV7-6 and TRBJ2-7; TRBD2 might be the D (5 bases). The germline V gene encodes CDR1 SGHVS and CDR2 FNYEAQ. V lost 5 bases to trimming and J lost 3 bases, with 17 bases between them. This CDR3 is built from 15 residues. This chain's CDR3 is CASSPSWTRYYEQYF. CDR3 DNA sequence: TGTGCCAGCAGCCCGTCGTGGACTCGATACTACGAGCAGTACTTC. Full variable domain (missing parts from reference TRBV7-6 and TRBJ2-7): GAGVSQSPRYKVTKRGQDVALRCDPISGHVSLYWYRQALGQGPEFLTYFNYEAQQDKSGLPNDRFSAERPEGSISTLTIQRTEQRDSAMYRCASSPSWTRYYEQYFGPGTRLTVT.

The rearrangement links TRBV10-3 to TRBJ2-5, with D perhaps matching TRBD1 (5 bases). Trimming pared 3 bases from V and 1 base from J, leaving 12 bases between. Germline V gene lookup returns CDR1 ENHRY and CDR2 SYGVKD. CDR3 length: 15 amino acids. The CDR3 spells CAISDIRTGQETQYF. Here the CDR3 DNA reads TGTGCCATCAGTGATATTAGAACAGGCCAAGAGACCCAGTACTTC.

The rearrangement uses TRBV4-3 and TRBJ1-3; D remains ambiguous. This CDR3 spans 15 amino acids. CDR1 and CDR2 (germline): LGHNA, YSLEER. V gave up 0 bases and J gave up 4 bases, with 10 bases separating them. Here the CDR3 reads CASSQDPDGGNTIYF. The DNA for the CDR3 is TGCGCCAGCAGCCAAGATCCTGACGGGGGAAACACCATATATTTT.

The chain combines TRBV18 with TRBJ1-1; TRBD1 matches 8 bases. CDR3 length equals 16 residues. The germline CDR1 and CDR2 sequences are KGHSH and LQKENI. The V segment lost 2 bases and the J segment 1 base; nucleotides outside the gene matches: 6. The CDR3 reads CASSPTLGQGNTEAFF. The CDR3, as DNA: TGTGCCAGCTCACCAACCCTCGGACAGGGGAACACTGAAGCTTTCTTT.

The table lists this clone with a count of one. CDR3 nucleotide sequence: TGTGCCAGCAGCACCGGGACAGGGATTGAAAAACTGTTTTTT. Protein sequence: CASSTGTGIEKLFF. The genes are TRBV25-1 and TRBJ1-4; 9 bases align to TRBD1. Trimming cost V 6 bases and J 7 bases; bases outside gene matches: 6. Germline CDR1 is MGHDK and CDR2 is SYGVNS. This CDR3 spans 14 amino acids.